This TCR beta chain was captured by sequencing in a study of shared clonotypes between healthy human individuals. A word on this clone: Its antigen remains unknown.

The repertoire was sequenced with immunoSEQ multiplex PCR; TCRdb's copy has only in-frame clones and lacks some. The sample includes around 600,000 clones, approximately 97% seen only once; the top ten take around 0.057%. General observations from the study: Relative to clonotypes present in all four donors, those not shared had lower generation probabilities. Approximately 4.5% was the fraction of naive CD4 clonotypes found shared across several donors. Rarefaction gave evidence that sorted-subset sequencing remained incomplete despite large depth.

Germline values: CDR1 LNHDA, CDR2 SQIVND (reference sequence). The CDR3 covers 14 residues. V was cut by 2 bases and J by 3 bases, with 10 bases left in between. Donors were healthy HIV-negative adults without recently reported acute infections or vaccinations. Sequencing used naive CD4+ T cells sorted from blood. This sample's subset: CD45RA+ positively selected. This TCR was recovered from a woman aged 25 to 39 in good health. The chain couples TRBV19 to TRBJ1-2; tentatively, D is TRBD1 (5 bases). The DNA for the CDR3 is TGTGCCAGTAGTATACCCGACAGAGACTATGGCTACACCTTC. It is translated as CASSIPDRDYGYTF.